A few counts support the clone carrying this T cell receptor (beta chain). A single record per CDR3 protein comes from TCRdb applying MiXCR to the 5' RACE reads. The table shows roughly 690,000 distinct CDR3 sequences, with around 6% occurring only once. The source of the sample is a study of identical twins. V lost 3 bases, J lost 2 bases, and 14 bases stayed unmatched. In germline, CDR1 is SGHRS, CDR2 YFSETQ. The length of the CDR3 is 18 residues. This TCR derives from a young man in good health. The rearrangement joins TRBV5-1 to TRBJ2-3, with 8 nucleotides matching TRBD1. The specimen sequenced was naive T cells sorted from blood. CDR3 coding DNA: TGCGCCAGCAGCTCCCACACTCGACGGACAGGGTCCACAGATACGCAGTATTTT. Protein product: CASSSHTRRTGSTDTQYF.